This T cell receptor beta chain was retrieved from a study of OX40 agonist ivuxolimab in advanced cancers. Looking at the study overall: Patients with prior anti-PD-1, anti-PD-L1 or anti-CTLA-4 therapy were eligible; 40% had some. Partial response was recorded in three patients: one hepatocellular carcinoma and two cutaneous melanoma cases. Findings and caveats of the study: With doses of 0.1 to 3.0 mg/kg, CD4+ and CD8+ blood T cells had undergone clonal expansion by week 6. The average count of expanded clones was higher among CD8+ T cells than among CD4+.

Generated by immunoSEQ multiplex PCR, the TCRdb table keeps only in-frame clones and is missing some. The data show tens of thousands of clones, roughly 82% seen once. Germline V lookup: CDR1 LNHDA, CDR2 SQIVND (reference sequence). V lost 0 bases, J lost 6 bases, and 10 bases lay in between. The CDR3 has 14 residues. About this clone itself: Its matching antigen is unknown.

This receptor was taken from an adult with an advanced solid tumor such as melanoma, head and neck, liver or kidney cancer. The rearrangement uses TRBV19 and TRBJ2-3; D is uncertain. The sample was CD4+ or CD8+ T cells sorted from blood, taken in a trial of the OX40 agonist ivuxolimab. DNA of the CDR3: TGTGCCAGTAGTATAGAGGGTGATACGGATACGCAGTATTTT. Encoded protein: CASSIEGDTDTQYF.